A single sample is the source of the 20 T cell receptor beta chains below, sequenced in a study of shared clonotypes between healthy human individuals. TCRdb's table, derived via immunoSEQ multiplex PCR, lists solely in-frame clones and lacks some. Here the sample spans some 1.5 million clones, approximately 98% being singletons. Sample: naive CD4+ T cells sorted from blood. The subset is: CD45RA+ positively selected. The receptors come from a man aged 25 to 45 in good health.

CDR3 bases: TGCAGCGCCGGACCGCACCAAGAGACCCAGTACTTC. This gives the protein CSAGPHQETQYF. The chain has TRBV29-1 and TRBJ2-5; no definite D call. Germline CDR1 SQVTM, CDR2 ANQGSEA. The CDR3 totals 12 residues. V lost 7 bases and J lost 0, with 9 bases in between.

The rearrangement joins TRBV29-1 to TRBJ2-3, with D possibly called TRBD1 or TRBD2 (5 bases each). Trimming cost V 6 bases and J 3 bases, with 16 bases left between them. The CDR3 is made up of 14 amino acids. From germline, CDR1 is SQVTM and CDR2 ANQGSEA. The CDR3 DNA sequence: TGCAGCGTGGGGCCTCGGGGTAGGACAGATACGCAGTATTTT. This sequence encodes CSVGPRGRTDTQYF.

The gene calls are TRBV7-6 and TRBJ2-6; TRBD1 aligns across 12 bases. V gave up 5 bases and J gave up 3 bases; unmatched junction bases: 8. CDR1 and CDR2 from the germline V gene are SGHVS and FNYEAQ. This CDR3 is built from 18 residues. CDR3: CASSLPGQGAHGANVLTF. The CDR3 coding sequence is TGTGCCAGCAGCCTACCGGGACAGGGGGCGCATGGGGCCAACGTCCTGACTTTC.

The V call is TRBV14, the J call TRBJ2-1, with TRBD2 identical over 10 bases. The V segment lost 5 bases and the J segment 9 bases; nucleotides outside the gene matches: 10. The germline gives CDR1 SGHDN, CDR2 FVKESK. The CDR3 consists of 15 residues. CDR3 sequence: CASSETSGLTGEQFF. The DNA of the CDR3 is TGTGCCAGCAGCGAGACTAGCGGGTTAACGGGTGAGCAGTTCTTC.

This chain connects TRBV18 to TRBJ2-1, with TRBD1 matching over 11 bases. Trimming cost V 6 bases and J 5 bases; bases outside gene matches: 6. This CDR3 spans 15 amino acids. Germline-derived CDR1 and CDR2 are KGHSH and LQKENI. CDR3 in amino acids: CASSPGTGGNNEQFF. The CDR3 DNA reads as TGTGCCAGCTCCCCTGGGACAGGGGGAAACAATGAGCAGTTCTTC.

The rearrangement uses TRBV10-3 and TRBJ2-2; D may correspond to TRBD1 or TRBD2 (6 bases each). This CDR3 contains 14 residues. V shed 5 bases and J shed 8 bases, with 15 bases lying between them. Germline CDR1 ENHRY, CDR2 SYGVKD. The CDR3 reads CAISKGGEGGELFF. CDR3 nucleotides: TGTGCCATCAGTAAGGGGGGAGAAGGTGGGGAGCTGTTTTTT.

The chain employs TRBV5-5 and TRBJ2-7; D not resolved. CDR3 length: 13 residues. Germline V lookup: CDR1 SGHKS, CDR2 YYEKEE (reference sequence). Trimming left V 1 base short and J 3 bases short, with 8 bases between. The CDR3 nucleotides are TGTGCCAGCAGCTTGTCGATCGACTACGAGCAGTACTTC. It encodes CASSLSIDYEQYF.

The gene calls are TRBV4-2 and TRBJ1-5; the match to TRBD1 covers 9 bases. Germline assignment: CDR1 LGHNA and CDR2 YNFKEQ. V trimming: 0 bases; J trimming: 0 bases; junction bases outside the gene matches: 12. The CDR3 sequence is 20 residues long. The CDR3 coding sequence is TGTGCCAGCAGCCAAGAGAACACGGGACAGGGAGCTTATAGCAATCAGCCCCAGCATTTT. Its translation: CASSQENTGQGAYSNQPQHF.

V is TRBV6-6 and J is TRBJ2-1; TRBD1 or TRBD2 may be the D gene (6 bases each). With 8 bases removed from V and 7 bases from J, the gap between germline ends came to 12 bases. Germline V gives CDR1 MNHNY, CDR2 SVGAGI (reference sequence). This CDR3 is 12 amino acids long. The CDR3 here is CASGLGGNEQFF. CDR3 nucleotide sequence: TGTGCCAGCGGGTTAGGGGGGAATGAGCAGTTCTTC.

The chain links TRBV29-1 to TRBJ1-2; 7 nucleotides line up with TRBD1. The CDR3 consists of 12 residues. V gave up 7 bases and J gave up 4 bases; unmatched junction bases: 6. Germline CDR1 is SQVTM and CDR2 is ANQGSEA. The CDR3 spells CSAGTEGYGYTF. The DNA of the CDR3 is TGCAGCGCCGGGACAGAAGGCTATGGCTACACCTTC.

With respect to this clone: This specimen includes other DNA sequences encoding the same CDR3. V usage is TRBV5-1 and J usage is TRBJ2-5; TRBD2 matches 7 bases. Germline values: CDR1 SGHRS, CDR2 YFSETQ. Trimming cost V 0 bases and J 3 bases; bases outside gene matches: 8. This CDR3 has 16 residues. The DNA of the CDR3 is TGCGCCAGCAGCTTGGGTTTAGCGGGTGGAGAAGAGACCCAGTACTTC. Amino acid sequence: CASSLGLAGGEETQYF.

V and J are TRBV6-1 and TRBJ2-5, with D perhaps being TRBD1 or TRBD2 (5 bases each). With 4 bases removed from V and 5 bases from J, the gap between germline ends came to 11 bases. Germline values: CDR1 MNHNS, CDR2 SASEGT. The CDR3 loop spans 13 amino acids. The DNA of the CDR3 is TGTGCCAGCAGTGGGTCCAGGGACGAGACCCAGTACTTC. This sequence encodes CASSGSRDETQYF.

The chain uses TRBV2 and TRBJ2-5; D is unresolved. CDR3 length: 13 residues. Germline loops: CDR1 SNHLY, CDR2 FYNNEI. Deletions cut 4 bases from V and 1 base from J, with 7 bases between. CDR3 nucleotide sequence: TGTGCCAGCAGTGCGGAGATCCAAGAGACCCAGTACTTC. It encodes CASSAEIQETQYF.

J is TRBJ1-2 and V is TRBV5-1; no firm D call. CDR1 SGHRS and CDR2 YFSETQ come from the germline V gene. The CDR3 runs 16 residues. V dropped 0 bases and J dropped 0 bases, with 12 bases sitting between them. In DNA form, the CDR3 reads TGCGCCAGCAGCTTGGGGGCGGCAGGAGCTAACTATGGCTACACCTTC. It specifies CASSLGAAGANYGYTF.

The chain uses TRBV7-2 and TRBJ1-2, with D perhaps matching TRBD1 (5 bases). Germline values: CDR1 SGHTA, CDR2 FQGNSA. Trimming removed 4 bases at V and 4 bases at J, with 13 bases between. The CDR3 runs to 14 residues. The chain's CDR3 is CASSSGRDLYGYTF. CDR3 nucleotide sequence: TGTGCCAGCAGCTCAGGGAGGGACCTCTATGGCTACACCTTC.

This chain links TRBV7-9 with TRBJ2-1, with TRBD2 identical over 14 bases. The CDR3 covers 15 residues. V lost 5 bases, J lost 8 bases, and 5 bases stayed unmatched. Germline V gene lookup returns CDR1 SEHNR and CDR2 FQNEAQ (reference sequence). CDR3 loop: CASSLGTSGSDEQFF. CDR3 DNA: TGTGCCAGCAGCCTGGGGACTAGCGGGAGCGATGAGCAGTTCTTC.

J is TRBJ2-5 and V is TRBV6-1; the D gene could be TRBD1 or TRBD2 (7 bases each). Trimming pared 7 bases from V and 0 bases from J, leaving 15 bases between. Germline V CDR1 and CDR2: MNHNS, SASEGT. The CDR3 is 15 amino acids. The DNA of the CDR3 is TGTGCCAGCACTCCAGGGGGGGGCAACCAAGAGACCCAGTACTTC. Protein sequence: CASTPGGGNQETQYF.

The chain joins TRBV10-3 to TRBJ2-1; 11 nucleotides line up with TRBD2. The CDR3 is 15 residues long. Losses at the gene ends were 7 bases for V and 8 bases for J; bases not matched to a gene: 10. CDR1 and CDR2 from the germline V gene are ENHRY and SYGVKD. As DNA, the CDR3 is TGTGCCATCAAAACTCTAGCGGGAGGAATGGATGAGCAGTTCTTC. This codes for CAIKTLAGGMDEQFF.

The V and J genes are TRBV7-9 and TRBJ2-7; tentatively, D is TRBD2 (5 bases). Trimming removed 6 bases at V and 5 bases at J, with 20 bases between. The length of the CDR3 is 15 residues. CDR1 and CDR2 from the germline V gene are SEHNR and FQNEAQ (reference sequence). CDR3 in DNA: TGTGCCAGCAGTCCCGAGGGCGGGCATCTGGACGAGCAGTACTTC. It encodes CASSPEGGHLDEQYF.

The V call is TRBV5-8, the J call TRBJ1-5; D ambiguous. V was clipped by 0 bases and J by 5 bases, with 9 bases between them. Germline CDR1 and CDR2: SGHTS and YDEGEE. The CDR3 loop spans 14 amino acids. The chain's CDR3 is CASSLVAGDQPQHF. In DNA form, the CDR3 reads TGTGCCAGCAGCTTGGTGGCAGGTGATCAGCCCCAGCATTTT.